This paragraph reports one T cell receptor beta chain. Its antigen is unknown. The data stem from a study of vaccination and CD4 T cells after COVID-19. At the level of the study: Nasal swab PCR had detected SARS-CoV-2 in convalescent patients, fewer than 10 mild and one severe. Researchers treated control cultures with a CEFX pool, an HIV-1 Nef pool, or no peptide.

The CDR3 consists of 13 residues. V gave up 8 bases and J gave up 4 bases, with 16 bases separating them. Germline loops: CDR1 DFQATT, CDR2 SNEGSKA (reference sequence). Cultured CD4+ T cell DNA underwent sequencing with the Oncomine TCR Beta short-read assay. MiXCR, run by TCRdb on the PCR reads, gives a single entry per CDR3 protein. The sample has 15,000 to 20,000 distinct CDR3 sequences; 45% to 65% are singletons. The treatment denotes: roughly nine-day PBMC culture with coronavirus spike peptide pools or control peptides (ViraFEST assay). Positive PCR tests came between March and December 2020, ahead of the US Alpha, Beta and Delta variants. Cultures got half-medium changes with IL-2 on days 3 and 7.

The gene calls are TRBV20-1 and TRBJ2-3; a possible D gene is TRBD1 (6 bases). The TCR sequence derives from a human donor who had recovered from COVID-19. Material: CD4+ T cells from blood, cultured in vitro. The CDR3 sequence: CSLRGGSSDTQYF. The CDR3 DNA is TGCAGTCTTAGAGGGGGTTCCTCAGATACGCAGTATTTT.